The 14 T cell receptor beta chains given below trace back to one sample, sequenced in a study of blood T cell repertoires in COVID-19. Produced via immunoSEQ multiplex PCR; TCRdb's table is partial and in-frame only. Of tens of thousands of clones listed, 82% are singletons. Sequenced sample: peripheral blood. These receptors were collected from a man between 60 and 70 years old with acute or convalescent COVID-19.

J is TRBJ1-1 and V is TRBV4-1; 11 nucleotides align to TRBD1. The germline V gene encodes CDR1 MGHRA and CDR2 YSYEKL. With V trimmed by 3 bases and J by 9 bases, 9 bases remained unmatched. The length of the CDR3 is 15 residues. The CDR3, as DNA: TGCGCCAGCAGCCACATTTCCGGGACAGGGGGGAAAGCTTTCTTT. It yields the protein CASSHISGTGGKAFF.

This rearrangement joins TRBV6-6 to TRBJ1-1; D is unresolved. The ends were cut back, 4 bases at V and 8 bases at J, with 8 bases in the middle. The CDR3 spans 11 residues. Germline lookup yields CDR1 MNHNY and CDR2 SVGAGI (reference sequence). The CDR3 protein is CASSSRYEAFF. CDR3 bases: TGTGCCAGCAGTTCCCGGTACGAAGCTTTCTTT.

V is TRBV7-9 and J is TRBJ2-3, with D possibly being TRBD1 (5 bases). The V end was cut by 7 bases, the J end by 3 bases, with 17 bases between. The CDR3 covers 15 residues. The germline CDR1 and CDR2 sequences are SEHNR and FQNEAQ (reference sequence). The CDR3 reads CASTLGQGWTDTQYF. In DNA, the CDR3 is TGTGCCAGCACCCTAGGTCAGGGCTGGACAGATACGCAGTATTTT.

CDR3 in amino acids: CASSSDSGRNPYEQYF. The CDR3 bases are TGTGCCAGCAGCTCAGATAGCGGGAGAAACCCCTACGAGCAGTACTTC. The chain carries TRBV7-9 and TRBJ2-7, with 9 bases that match TRBD2. Per the germline V gene, CDR1 is SEHNR and CDR2 is FQNEAQ (reference sequence). Trimming cost V 4 bases and J 2 bases; bases outside gene matches: 9. The CDR3 extends over 16 amino acids. Supplemented by reference TRBV7-9 and TRBJ2-7, the full variable domain reads DTGVSQNPRHKITKRGQNVTFRCDPISEHNRLYWYRQTLGQGPEFLTYFQNEAQLEKSRLLSDRFSAERPKGSFSTLEIQRTEQGDSAMYLCASSSDSGRNPYEQYFGPGTRLTVT.

The chain carries TRBV6-5 and TRBJ2-1; D may be TRBD1 (6 bases). Germline-derived CDR1 and CDR2 are MNHEY and SVGAGI. V shed 8 bases and J shed 7 bases, with 9 bases lying between them. CDR3 length equals 11 residues. Here the CDR3 reads CASLGANEQFF. The CDR3 bases are TGTGCCAGCTTGGGGGCAAATGAGCAGTTCTTC.

In its sample, this clone was seen once. The CDR3: CASSPIRQRNQPQHF. DNA for the CDR3: TGTGCCAGCAGTCCTATACGACAGCGCAATCAGCCCCAGCATTTT. This chain connects TRBV27 to TRBJ1-5; D is perhaps TRBD1 (5 bases). The germline gives CDR1 MNHEY, CDR2 SMNVEV (reference sequence). The CDR3 spans 15 residues. V was trimmed by 5 bases and J by 2 bases, leaving 13 bases between them.

The chain uses TRBV23-1 and TRBJ2-7; 7 bases fit TRBD2. TRBV23-1 is labeled an ORF, and its function is uncertain. The CDR3 has 17 amino acids. V dropped 0 bases and J dropped 6; count of bases not matched to a gene: 14. The chain's CDR3 is CASSQSDLPGGFAEQYF. As DNA, the CDR3 is TGCGCCAGCAGTCAATCGGACCTTCCGGGGGGATTTGCCGAGCAGTACTTC.

The V gene is TRBV7-2, the J gene TRBJ1-2, with a tentative D call TRBD1 (5 bases). Between the trimmed V and J ends, which lost 3 bases and 0 bases, there was a span of 11 bases. This CDR3 has 15 amino acids. The germline V gene encodes CDR1 SGHTA and CDR2 FQGNSA. The CDR3 sequence is CASSFQGVANYGYTF. For the CDR3, the DNA is TGTGCCAGCAGCTTTCAGGGTGTAGCTAACTATGGCTACACCTTC.

The chain combines TRBV27 with TRBJ2-1; 8 nucleotides line up with TRBD2. The CDR3 is made up of 15 amino acids. Per germline, CDR1 MNHEY and CDR2 SMNVEV (reference sequence). V shed 6 bases and J 4 bases; nucleotides not matched to a gene: 8. DNA of the CDR3: TGTGCCAGCAGGGAGCGGGGGCGAAATTACAATGAGCAGTTCTTC. The encoded protein is CASRERGRNYNEQFF.

This chain joins TRBV7-9 and TRBJ2-3; 9 bases agree with TRBD2. V trimming: 4 bases; J trimming: 10 bases; junction bases outside the gene matches: 15. The CDR3 has 16 amino acids. Germline V gene lookup returns CDR1 SEHNR and CDR2 FQNEAQ (reference sequence). CDR3 sequence: CASSSSSGAGGGPQYF. DNA for the CDR3: TGTGCCAGCAGCTCGTCTAGCGGGGCCGGTGGCGGTCCGCAGTATTTT. Together with reference TRBV7-9 and TRBJ2-3, the CDR3 gives the full variable domain: DTGVSQNPRHKITKRGQNVTFRCDPISEHNRLYWYRQTLGQGPEFLTYFQNEAQLEKSRLLSDRFSAERPKGSFSTLEIQRTEQGDSAMYLCASSSSSGAGGGPQYFGPGTRLTVL.

The chain uses TRBV15 and TRBJ2-2; 9 bases line up with TRBD1. V shed 3 bases and J 1 base; nucleotides not matched to a gene: 3. The CDR3 consists of 16 residues. Germline V lookup: CDR1 LNHNV, CDR2 YYDKDF (reference sequence). CDR3 residues: CATSSLDRGNTGELFF. The CDR3 bases are TGTGCCACCAGCAGTCTGGACAGGGGGAACACCGGGGAGCTGTTTTTT.

V usage is TRBV3-1 (or the pseudogene TRBV3-2) and J usage is TRBJ2-5, with 8 bases lining up with TRBD1. The junction had 7 bases not matched to a gene; V was cut back by 6 bases and J by 7 bases. Germline V gene data show CDR1 as LGHDT and CDR2 as YNNKEL (reference sequence). The CDR3 extends over 13 amino acids. CDR3 coding DNA: TGTGCCAGCAGTCCCGGGACAGGTCGGACCCAGTACTTC. Encoded protein: CASSPGTGRTQYF.

The chain employs TRBV5-1 and TRBJ2-5, with TRBD2 matching 7 bases. Losses at the gene ends were 4 bases for V and 5 bases for J; bases not matched to a gene: 11. The CDR3 is made up of 15 amino acids. Germline values: CDR1 SGHRS, CDR2 YFSETQ. The CDR3 here is CASSPGLVGVETQYF. DNA for the CDR3: TGCGCCAGCAGCCCCGGACTAGTCGGTGTCGAGACCCAGTACTTC.

The V gene is TRBV7-3, the J gene TRBJ2-3; the match to TRBD2 covers 10 bases. The CDR3 totals 16 residues. Germline CDR1 SGHTA, CDR2 FQGTGA. Unmatched junction bases numbered 4, after V lost 2 bases and J lost 2 bases. The DNA of the CDR3 is TGTGCCAGCAGCTTACGAGCGGGGGGGAACACAGATACGCAGTATTTT. Amino acids: CASSLRAGGNTDTQYF.